The sample holds a few counts of the clone carrying this T cell receptor beta chain. Its antigen is undetermined. The junction and the germline gene differ at one end; a read error may be behind it. This entry is derived from a study of post-analysis software for immune sequencing data. Findings of the study overall: Comparison of patients with controls showed roughly five TRBV segments more frequent in patients, TRBV5-6, TRBV5-1 and TRBV20-1 among them. F measure clustering grouped samples strongly by preparation batch.

Presence of unique molecular identifiers characterized the TCR beta cDNA libraries. TCRdb reprocessed the PCR reads via MiXCR and lists one record per CDR3 protein. The sample lists around 200,000 distinct CDR3 sequences, 25% to 30% seen once, with less than 4% in the top ten. CDR1 SSHAT and CDR2 FNYEAQ come from the germline V gene (reference sequence). This CDR3 has 13 residues. Sequencing was performed on blood. The clonotype originates from a girl younger than 18 with multiple sclerosis. This chain connects TRBV7-7 to TRBJ2-7; D gene unclear. CDR3 coding DNA: TGTGCTAGCAGCCCTGGTACCCAATACGAGCAGTACTTC. Translated, it gives CASSPGTQYEQYF.